These T cell receptor beta chains were read from a single sample in a study of post-analysis software for immune sequencing data. TCRdb re-analysed the PCR reads in MiXCR, keeping a single row per CDR3 protein. Here the sample spans 650,000 to 850,000 distinct CDR3 sequences, 46% being singletons. The specimen was blood. The receptors were gathered from a girl aged 5-17 years with multiple sclerosis. CDR3s include the opening cysteine and the closing phenylalanine or tryptophan. D genes are given only for firm matches. Rows may omit the clone size; those that give it use once, few, many or a size class.

clone_size	v_call	j_call	d_call	cdr3_aa	cdr3_nt
-	TRBV9	TRBJ2-5	-	CASSVSGRQETQYF	TGTGCCAGCAGCGTATCAGGGCGTCAAGAGACCCAGTACTTC
-	TRBV4-3	TRBJ2-4	-	CASSQGPGENIQYF	TGCGCCAGCAGCCAAGGTCCGGGGGAAAACATTCAGTACTTC
few	TRBV7-9	TRBJ2-5	TRBD1	CASSSRGRYQETQYF	TGTGCCAGCAGCTCAAGGGGGCGGTACCAAGAGACCCAGTACTTC
once	TRBV12-3/TRBV12-4	TRBJ1-1	TRBD1	CASSPQGGVTEAFF	TGTGCCAGCAGTCCCCAGGGGGGTGTCACTGAAGCTTTCTTT
few	TRBV7-9	TRBJ2-1	-	CASSLVQGNNEQFF	TGTGCCAGCAGCTTGGTCCAGGGTAATAATGAGCAGTTCTTC
-	TRBV20-1	TRBJ2-7	-	CSARVEQGGYEQYF	TGCAGTGCTAGGGTCGAACAGGGTGGATACGAGCAGTACTTC
few	TRBV5-1	TRBJ1-1	-	CASSSLEGRAPNQAFF	TGCGCCAGCAGCAGCCTGGAGGGCCGTGCCCCCAACCAAGCTTTCTTT
-	TRBV10-3	TRBJ1-4	-	CAISELNREILFF	TGTGCCATCAGTGAGTTGAACCGTGAGATTCTGTTTTTT
-	TRBV20-1	TRBJ2-1	-	CSAAPQDEQFF	TGCAGTGCGGCCCCCCAAGATGAGCAGTTCTTC
-	TRBV6-5	TRBJ2-5	-	CASSTDLGETQYF	TGTGCCAGCAGTACCGACTTGGGGGAGACCCAGTACTTC
-	TRBV10-3	TRBJ1-1	-	CAIGGTEAFF	TGTGCCATCGGTGGGACTGAAGCTTTCTTT
few	TRBV18	TRBJ2-5	-	CASSPPAPQETQYF	TGTGCCAGCTCACCACCGGCTCCTCAAGAGACCCAGTACTTC
once	TRBV12-3/TRBV12-4	TRBJ2-5	-	CASSFAGSETQYF	TGTGCCAGCAGTTTCGCCGGGAGCGAGACCCAGTACTTC
-	TRBV29-1	TRBJ1-2	-	CSVEVRGGYTF	TGCAGCGTTGAGGTCCGAGGAGGCTACACCTTC
few	TRBV6-1	TRBJ2-1	TRBD2	CASSHLADITSSYNEQFF	TGTGCCAGCAGTCATCTAGCGGACATTACGAGCTCCTACAATGAGCAGTTCTTC
once	TRBV20-1	TRBJ1-1	-	CSARDAYPNTEAFF	TGCAGTGCTAGAGATGCTTATCCGAACACTGAAGCTTTCTTT